Following are 20 T cell receptor beta chains from one sample sequenced in a study of brain T cells in children with intractable seizures. The assay was immunoSEQ multiplex PCR, and TCRdb's table has in-frame clones only and misses some. The repertoire consists of 60,000 to 85,000 clones, with about 93% occurring once and the leading ten covering 1.5%. The material sequenced was peripheral blood, taken at surgery. These receptors were collected from a boy less than two years old with tuberous sclerosis and intractable seizures.

The chain recombines TRBV6-5 with TRBJ1-1; D is unresolved. The CDR3 spans 11 residues. The germline V and J ends were trimmed by 4 bases and 8 bases, with 8 bases remaining between them. Germline V CDR1 and CDR2: MNHEY, SVGAGI. In nucleotides, the CDR3 is TGTGCCAGCAGTTTGAGTGGCGAAGCTTTCTTT. Its translation: CASSLSGEAFF.

This clone was found once. This rearrangement joins TRBV30 to TRBJ1-4; no definite D call. Germline CDR1 GTSNPN, CDR2 SVGIG (reference sequence). The CDR3 contains 13 residues. Trimming took 7 bases from V and 8 from J, leaving 17 bases between them. In DNA, the CDR3 is TGTGCCTCAGGCGGGTCGGGAGGGGAAAAACTGTTTTTT. Its protein is CASGGSGGEKLFF. The full variable domain, rest sourced from reference TRBV30 and TRBJ1-4, is SQTIHQWPATLVQPVGSPLSLECTVEGTSNPNLYWYRQAAGRGLQLLFYSVGIGQISSEVPQNLSASRPQDRQFILSSKKLLLSDSGFYLCASGGSGGEKLFFGSGTQLSVL.

A word on this clone: The sample holds other DNA sequences that translate to the same CDR3. This chain joins TRBV19 and TRBJ1-5; D remains unclear. V lost 2 bases, J lost 4 bases, and 6 bases lay in between. The CDR3 runs to 13 residues. Germline loops: CDR1 LNHDA, CDR2 SQIVND (reference sequence). CDR3 DNA sequence: TGTGCCAGTAGTATAATCGGAAATCAGCCCCAGCATTTT. Amino acids: CASSIIGNQPQHF.

The rearrangement joins TRBV6-5 to TRBJ1-6, with D hard to call. This CDR3 contains 12 residues. The germline V and J ends were trimmed by 0 bases and 10 bases, with 4 bases remaining between them. Germline lookup yields CDR1 MNHEY and CDR2 SVGAGI. For the CDR3, the DNA is TGTGCCAGCAGTTACTCTGGGTCACCCCTCCACTTT. It encodes CASSYSGSPLHF.

This chain joins TRBV30 and TRBJ1-1; no definite D call. The length of the CDR3 is 13 residues. V was pared by 0 bases and J by 6 bases, with 11 bases between. CDR1 GTSNPN and CDR2 SVGIG come from the germline V gene (reference sequence). For the CDR3, the DNA is TGTGCCTGGAGTGTACTCCTAGGGCCTGAAGCTTTCTTT. It translates to CAWSVLLGPEAFF.

This chain links TRBV3-1 (or the pseudogene TRBV3-2) with TRBJ2-7, with D hard to call. Germline V CDR1 and CDR2: LGHDT, YNNKEL (reference sequence). The CDR3 has 14 residues. V gave up 7 bases and J gave up 2 bases, with 15 bases separating them. Here the CDR3 DNA reads TGTGCCAGCATCGACGTGGTTTCAACCTACGAGCAGTACTTC. Translating it yields CASIDVVSTYEQYF.

CDR3 loop: CASSPSLGSYEQYF. CDR3 sequence (DNA): TGTGCCAGCTCACCAAGTTTAGGCTCCTACGAGCAGTACTTC. V is TRBV18 and J is TRBJ2-7; D unclear. The CDR3 spans 14 residues. V was clipped by 2 bases and J by 0 bases, with 8 bases between them. Per germline, CDR1 KGHSH and CDR2 LQKENI. Using reference TRBV18 and TRBJ2-7 for the parts outside the CDR3, the full variable domain is NAGVMQNPRHLVRRRGQEARLRCSPMKGHSHVYWYRQLPEEGLKFMVYLQKENIIDESGMPKERFSAEFPKEGPSILRIQQVVRGDSAAYFCASSPSLGSYEQYFGPGTRLTVT.

This chain connects TRBV27 to TRBJ2-3; no clear D gene. The CDR3 runs 14 residues. Looked up from germline, CDR1 is MNHEY and CDR2 is SMNVEV (reference sequence). The V end was cut by 5 bases, the J end by 2 bases, with 11 bases between. The CDR3 is CASSLGRNTDTQYF. In DNA form, the CDR3 reads TGTGCCAGCAGTCTCGGACGAAACACAGATACGCAGTATTTT.

The chain uses TRBV6-5 and TRBJ2-7, with TRBD1 matching over 9 bases. Germline V gene data show CDR1 as MNHEY and CDR2 as SVGAGI. With 5 bases clipped from V and 6 bases from J, the junction kept 5 bases outside the gene matches. This CDR3 spans 13 amino acids. The CDR3 region is CASSTDRGVEQYF. The CDR3 DNA reads TGTGCCAGCAGTACGGACAGGGGTGTCGAGCAGTACTTC.

This sequence joins TRBV25-1 and TRBJ2-7, with D perhaps matching TRBD2 (5 bases). This CDR3 is 14 amino acids long. The ends were cut back, 3 bases at V and 3 bases at J, with 12 bases in the middle. The germline gives CDR1 MGHDK, CDR2 SYGVNS. This chain's CDR3 is CASSDEAGNYEQYF. As DNA, the CDR3 is TGTGCCAGCAGTGATGAGGCCGGGAACTACGAGCAGTACTTC.

The chain joins TRBV4-1 to TRBJ2-7; 10 bases line up with TRBD2. J gave up 4 bases and V 3 bases, and 6 bases lay outside the gene matches. In germline, CDR1 is MGHRA, CDR2 YSYEKL. This CDR3 is built from 15 residues. CDR3 coding DNA: TGCGCCAGCAGCCACCCGGGACTAGCGCGTTACGAGCAGTACTTC. Its protein product is CASSHPGLARYEQYF.

This clone was counted between two and nine times. This rearrangement joins TRBV30 to TRBJ1-1, with a possible D match to TRBD1 (5 bases). Between the trimmed V and J ends, which lost 4 bases and 2 bases, there was a span of 11 bases. The CDR3 length is 13 residues. Looked up from germline, CDR1 is GTSNPN and CDR2 is SVGIG (reference sequence). CDR3 nucleotide sequence: TGTGCCTGGAATAATGGGGGAAACACTGAAGCTTTCTTT. The encoded protein is CAWNNGGNTEAFF.

The chain employs TRBV10-1 and TRBJ2-1; 12 bases are a match to TRBD2. Trimming at V came to 4 bases and at J to 3 bases, leaving 10 bases not matched to a gene. Per the germline V gene, CDR1 is WNHNN and CDR2 is SYGVQD (reference sequence). This CDR3 is built from 18 residues. The CDR3 loop reads CASSGASGGAPHYNEQFF. The CDR3 nucleotides read TGCGCCAGCAGTGGGGCTAGCGGGGGGGCTCCCCACTACAATGAGCAGTTCTTC.

V is TRBV3-1 (or the pseudogene TRBV3-2) and J is TRBJ1-1; D not resolved. Per the germline V gene, CDR1 is LGHDT and CDR2 is YNNKEL (reference sequence). This CDR3 has 13 residues. The V end was cut by 0 bases, the J end by 5 bases, with 7 bases between. CDR3 region: CASSQERRTEAFF. CDR3 coding DNA: TGTGCCAGCAGCCAAGAGAGAAGGACTGAAGCTTTCTTT.

The V gene is TRBV7-9, the J gene TRBJ2-2; 8 bases line up with TRBD1. Germline CDR1 SEHNR, CDR2 FQNEAQ (reference sequence). V dropped 6 bases and J dropped 4; count of bases not matched to a gene: 16. The CDR3 extends over 18 amino acids. The CDR3 nucleotides read TGTGCCAGCAGGATAAGGACAGGGTCGCTTTCTCCCACCGGGGAGCTGTTTTTT. This sequence encodes CASRIRTGSLSPTGELFF.

The rearrangement links TRBV11-2 to TRBJ1-1; the D gene is possibly TRBD1 (5 bases). CDR3 length: 15 amino acids. Deletions cut 2 bases from V and 1 base from J, with 11 bases between. Germline V lookup: CDR1 SGHAT, CDR2 FQNNGV. The DNA for the CDR3 is TGTGCCAGCAGCTTAACCCAGGGATGGAACACTGAAGCTTTCTTT. It specifies CASSLTQGWNTEAFF.

The chain recombines TRBV24-1 with TRBJ2-7, with D tentatively TRBD2 (6 bases). V was pared by 5 bases and J by 9 bases, with 16 bases between. Looked up from germline, CDR1 is KGHDR and CDR2 is SFDVKD. This CDR3 contains 13 residues. The CDR3 protein is CATSAVGGLRQYF. The CDR3 DNA follows: TGTGCCACCAGTGCCGTGGGAGGACTTAGGCAGTACTTC.

The sample holds one count of this clone. CDR3 DNA sequence: TGCGCCAGCAGCCAAGATTTCGGGGGCCCTGAAGCTTTCTTT. Its protein is CASSQDFGGPEAFF. This chain joins TRBV4-1 and TRBJ1-1, with D maybe TRBD1 (6 bases). Deletions cut 0 bases from V and 6 bases from J, with 11 bases between. There are 14 residues in the CDR3. The germline V gene has CDR1 MGHRA and CDR2 YSYEKL.

The chain employs TRBV30 and TRBJ1-5, with unresolved D. CDR3 size: 15 residues. Germline V gene data show CDR1 as GTSNPN and CDR2 as SVGIG (reference sequence). The ends were cut back, 1 base at V and 1 base at J, with 11 bases in the middle. The CDR3 spells CAWSDTFPSNQPQHF. CDR3 nucleotides: TGTGCCTGGAGTGACACGTTCCCAAGCAATCAGCCCCAGCATTTT.

This chain links TRBV30 with TRBJ1-5, with D possibly matching TRBD1 (6 bases). Trimming removed 1 base from V and 4 bases from J, with 11 bases in between. Per the germline V gene, CDR1 is GTSNPN and CDR2 is SVGIG (reference sequence). There are 14 residues in the CDR3. In DNA form, the CDR3 reads TGTGCCTGGAGTGGTTACAGGGCGAATCAGCCCCAGCATTTT. Protein: CAWSGYRANQPQHF.